This TCR beta chain is drawn from a study of cytomegalovirus exposure and HLA in healthy donors. Findings and limits, study-wide: Within an earlier analysis, most TCR beta V segments proved productive either about 87% or about 30% of the time.

A multiplex PCR was run with 60 Vbeta primers and 13 Jbeta primers. Clones were read by immunoSEQ multiplex PCR, and TCRdb kept only the in-frame ones, dropping some. The sample records approximately 160,000 clones, around 79% being singletons. This CDR3 is built from 13 residues. Deletions cut 6 bases from V and 4 bases from J, with 12 bases between. The germline V gene encodes CDR1 SNHLY and CDR2 FYNNEI. As to this clone: Its target is not known.

The chain uses TRBV2 and TRBJ1-2; a possible D gene is TRBD1 (5 bases). The receptor was derived from a woman aged 40-49 years in good health and CMV-seropositive. Specimen: PBMCs. In DNA, the CDR3 is TGTGCCAGCAGGACAGTCCGAGGCTATGGCTACACCTTC. Amino acids: CASRTVRGYGYTF.